The 10 T cell receptor beta chains below all came from one sample that was sequenced in a study of early stage breast cancer tumors. Libraries were prepared by immunoSEQ multiplex PCR; TCRdb keeps only in-frame clonotypes and omits some of them. This sample carries approximately 70,000 clones, 80% of them seen once, and the ten largest clones take around 5%. Sequencing was carried out using blood. The receptors originated from a person aged 40 to 50 with breast cancer.

The rearrangement joins TRBV4-1 to TRBJ1-5; D is undetermined. This CDR3 contains 15 residues. Trimming stripped 3 bases from V and 3 bases from J, with 12 bases between. CDR1 is MGHRA, CDR2 YSYEKL, per germline. CDR3 region: CASSQPQGSNQPQHF. The CDR3 coding sequence is TGCGCCAGCAGCCAGCCCCAAGGGTCCAATCAGCCCCAGCATTTT.

The chain couples TRBV7-8 to TRBJ1-2; no reliable D call. CDR3 size: 12 residues. CDR1 SGHVS and CDR2 FQNEAQ come from the germline V gene. Deletions cut 5 bases from V and 4 bases from J, with 8 bases between. CDR3 loop: CASSPGSYGYTF. CDR3 DNA: TGTGCCAGCAGCCCCGGTAGCTATGGCTACACCTTC.

This clone was found a few times. The chain uses TRBV2 and TRBJ2-7; D ambiguous. Germline lookup yields CDR1 SNHLY and CDR2 FYNNEI. The V end lost 6 bases, the J end lost 4 bases, and 7 bases lay between the germline ends. The CDR3 covers 11 residues. CDR3 region: CASSPAYEQYF. CDR3 in DNA: TGTGCCAGCAGCCCTGCTTACGAGCAGTACTTC.

The V gene is TRBV7-3, the J gene TRBJ1-1; D remains ambiguous. This CDR3 is 13 amino acids long. V was trimmed by 3 bases and J by 1 base, leaving 6 bases between them. Per the germline V gene, CDR1 is SGHTA and CDR2 is FQGTGA. Here the CDR3 reads CASSLGENTEAFF. In DNA form, the CDR3 reads TGTGCCAGCAGCTTGGGAGAGAACACTGAAGCTTTCTTT.

This rearrangement joins TRBV19 to TRBJ2-7; no clear D. Trimming took 6 bases from V and 0 from J, leaving 12 bases between them. Looked up from germline, CDR1 is LNHDA and CDR2 is SQIVND (reference sequence). The CDR3 length is 14 residues. The CDR3 DNA sequence: TGTGCCAGTAGACCAACTGGCGTCTCCTACGAGCAGTACTTC. Translation gives CASRPTGVSYEQYF.

The CDR3 coding sequence is TGTGCCCACCGGCCGGACTTGGTGAACACTGAAGCTTTCTTT. It translates to CAHRPDLVNTEAFF. J is TRBJ1-1 and V is TRBV10-3; D remains ambiguous. This CDR3 is built from 14 residues. V gave up 11 bases and J gave up 0 bases, with 16 bases separating them. Germline V gene lookup returns CDR1 ENHRY and CDR2 SYGVKD.

A single count supports this clone. The genes are TRBV30 and TRBJ1-1; 11 bases are a match to TRBD1. V lost 4 bases to trimming and J lost 4 bases; unmatched junction nucleotides: 5. Germline V gene data show CDR1 as GTSNPN and CDR2 as SVGIG (reference sequence). The CDR3 is 14 amino acids. CDR3 DNA: TGTGCCTGGAACCGAGGGACAGGGGGCACTGAAGCTTTCTTT. It yields the protein CAWNRGTGGTEAFF.

This chain joins TRBV7-8 and TRBJ2-5, with 7 positions matching TRBD2. The CDR3 covers 12 residues. CDR1 and CDR2 (germline): SGHVS, FQNEAQ. The CDR3 region is CAGGNNQETQYF. DNA for the CDR3: TGTGCGGGAGGGAACAACCAAGAGACCCAGTACTTC.

The rearrangement uses TRBV5-1 and TRBJ2-1; perhaps TRBD1 as D (6 bases). The CDR3 length is 15 residues. Looked up from germline, CDR1 is SGHRS and CDR2 is YFSETQ. V was pared by 2 bases and J by 5 bases, with 14 bases between. The CDR3 reads CASSLSGQINNEQFF. The CDR3 nucleotides are TGCGCCAGCAGCTTATCAGGACAGATAAACAATGAGCAGTTCTTC. Complete variable domain (other parts from reference TRBV5-1 and TRBJ2-1): KAGVTQTPRYLIKTRGQQVTLSCSPISGHRSVSWYQQTPGQGLQFLFEYFSETQRNKGNFPGRFSGRQFSNSRSEMNVSTLELGDSALYLCASSLSGQINNEQFFGPGTRLTVL.

The chain carries TRBV5-5 and TRBJ2-5; tentatively, D is TRBD1 or TRBD2 (5 bases each). The germline CDR1 and CDR2 sequences are SGHKS and YYEKEE (reference sequence). The CDR3 runs 13 residues. Between the trimmed V and J ends, which lost 4 bases and 7 bases, there was a span of 14 bases. The CDR3 spells CASSRDPSGTQYF. Here the CDR3 DNA reads TGTGCCAGCAGCCGGGACCCTTCGGGGACCCAGTACTTC.